Listed below are T cell receptor beta chains from one sample, sequenced in a study of T-cell reconstitution after alpha-beta-depleted transplantation in children. TCRdb reanalysed the PCR reads using MiXCR and keeps one entry per CDR3 protein. The repertoire holds around 580,000 distinct CDR3 sequences, 23% seen once, with 11% to 15% in the top ten. The sequencing used PBMCs, mostly from graft donor cells, collected 360 days after TCRalphabeta/CD19-depleted stem cell transplant. These receptors all come from a boy under two years old who had a stem cell transplant for acute myeloid leukemia, so the T cells may come from the graft donor. Each CDR3 is given with its conserved first and last residue. The D gene is left open where the match is weak. The listing skips clone size in some rows; elsewhere it reads once, few, many or a size class.

>TRBV29-1|many|TRBJ2-7|NA
TGCAGCGTTGAGATTACACCCTACGAGCAGTACTTC
CSVEITPYEQYF
>TRBV12-3/TRBV12-4|NA|TRBJ2-5|NA
TGTGCCAGCAGTTTAGCCGAGGGGCCCCTGGAGACCCAGTACTTC
CASSLAEGPLETQYF
>TRBV6-1|NA|TRBJ2-3|TRBD2
TGTGCCAGCAGTCGAGCGGGGGGACAAGGAGATACGCAGTATTTT
CASSRAGGQGDTQYF
>TRBV6-6|NA|TRBJ2-1|NA
TGTGCCAGCAGTTACACGGCAGCTGAGCAGTTCTTC
CASSYTAAEQFF
>TRBV4-1|many|TRBJ1-2|NA
TGCGCCAGCAGCCCTAGCTGGGGCCCCGGGGGCTACACCTTC
CASSPSWGPGGYTF
>TRBV18|NA|TRBJ1-1|TRBD1
TGTGCCAGCTCACCCGGGACAGACGCTTTCTTT
CASSPGTDAFF
>TRBV28|NA|TRBJ1-2|NA
TGTGCCAGCAACTCCCGGGGGTTTCGGGGGTATGGCTACACCTTC
CASNSRGFRGYGYTF
>TRBV20-1|NA|TRBJ2-2|NA
TGCAGTGCCGGGGGCAGGACCGGGGAGCTGTTTTTT
CSAGGRTGELFF
>TRBV7-6|NA|TRBJ1-1|NA
TGTGCCAGCAGCTTAGAGAATTCGATCCTAAACACTGAAGCTTTCTTT
CASSLENSILNTEAFF
>TRBV9|once|TRBJ2-1|NA
TGTGCCAGCAGCCGCGACCAGAGCTCCTACAATGAGCAGTTCTTC
CASSRDQSSYNEQFF
>TRBV9|NA|TRBJ1-2|NA
TGTGCCAGCAGCGTAGGCCCCGGGGGCGGCAGTTATGGCTACACCTTC
CASSVGPGGGSYGYTF
>TRBV5-6|many|TRBJ1-2|TRBD1
TGTGCCAGCAGCTTCGGCAGGGGGAACTATGGCTACACCTTC
CASSFGRGNYGYTF
>TRBV29-1|few|TRBJ1-3|NA
TGCAGCGTTGAAGATGTCACAGCTGGGTTTGGAAACACCATATATTTT
CSVEDVTAGFGNTIYF
>TRBV30|NA|TRBJ2-1|TRBD2
TGTGCCTGGCTGGGGACTAGCGGGGGCTATGAGCAGTTCTTC
CAWLGTSGGYEQFF
>TRBV20-1|many|TRBJ2-7|TRBD1
TGCAGTGCGGGGACCGGGACAGGCTCCTACGAGCAGTACTTC
CSAGTGTGSYEQYF
>TRBV10-3|few|TRBJ2-4|NA
TGTGCCATCAGTGAACCGGGGAGCCAAAACATTCAGTACTTC
CAISEPGSQNIQYF
>TRBV10-2|NA|TRBJ2-3|TRBD1
TGCGCCAGCACCTCCGCGGGACAGGGGCAACATACGCAGTATTTT
CASTSAGQGQHTQYF
>TRBV15|NA|TRBJ2-3|NA
TGTGCCACCAGCAGACCTACCGTCACAGATACGCAGTATTTT
CATSRPTVTDTQYF
>TRBV21-1|NA|TRBJ1-1|NA
TGTGCCAGCAGCAATCCCCAGGACAGGGGATATGACACTGAAGCTTTCTTT
CASSNPQDRGYDTEAFF
>TRBV2|few|TRBJ2-2|NA
TGTGCCAGCAGTGGCAGCAGTTATACCGGGGAGCTGTTTTTT
CASSGSSYTGELFF
>TRBV29-1|many|TRBJ2-1|TRBD1
TGCAGCGTGGACCGGGACAGGTCCTACAATGAGCAGTTCTTC
CSVDRDRSYNEQFF
>TRBV15|few|TRBJ2-7|TRBD1
TGTGCCACCAGCGACAGGGTTGGGCAGTACTTC
CATSDRVGQYF
>TRBV6-1|few|TRBJ2-3|NA
TGTGCCAGCAGTGACATGGGGAACAGGGTTTGGGATACGCAGTATTTT
CASSDMGNRVWDTQYF
>TRBV15|many|TRBJ2-1|TRBD1
TGTGCCACCAGCTGGACAGGGATCCACAATGAGCAGTTCTTC
CATSWTGIHNEQFF
>TRBV12-3/TRBV12-4|few|TRBJ2-1|NA
TGTGCCAGCAGTTTTACGGGAAATAATGAGCAGTTCTTC
CASSFTGNNEQFF
>TRBV12-3/TRBV12-4|few|TRBJ2-1|NA
TGTGCCAGCCAGGGGCCCTTGAGCTCCTACAATGAGCAGTTCTTC
CASQGPLSSYNEQFF
>TRBV12-3/TRBV12-4|many|TRBJ2-5|NA
TGTGCCAGCAGTTTAAGGTCACAAGAGACCCAGTACTTC
CASSLRSQETQYF
>TRBV5-6|NA|TRBJ2-7|NA
TGTGCCAGCAGCTTGGCCAGGAGAGTCTACGAGCAGTACTTC
CASSLARRVYEQYF
>TRBV15|few|TRBJ2-2|TRBD1
TGTGCCACCAGCAGAGATCGGGACAGTCACACCGGGGAGCTGTTTTTT
CATSRDRDSHTGELFF
>TRBV6-5|many|TRBJ2-7|NA
TGTGCCAGCAGTTACTCGCGGAGGGCCAACGAGCAGTACTTC
CASSYSRRANEQYF
>TRBV28|NA|TRBJ1-1|NA
TGTGCCAGCAGTTTGGACGGGTACAACGAAGCTTTCTTT
CASSLDGYNEAFF
>TRBV29-1|NA|TRBJ2-7|TRBD2
TGCAGCGTTGAAGGGGGGGGCTACGAGCAGTACTTC
CSVEGGGYEQYF
>TRBV20-1|few|TRBJ2-3|NA
TGCAGTGCTAGAGCCCATGGGGACCCCACAGATACGCAGTATTTT
CSARAHGDPTDTQYF
>TRBV25-1|few|TRBJ1-2|NA
TGTGCCAGCAGTGATGGAGGACACTACTATGGCTACACCTTC
CASSDGGHYYGYTF
>TRBV6-2/TRBV6-3|NA|TRBJ1-2|NA
TGTGCCAGCAACAAGTTCCTCCCTTGGGGGGGAGACCCTTATGGCTACACCTTC
CASNKFLPWGGDPYGYTF
>TRBV10-1|NA|TRBJ2-3|TRBD1
TGCGCCAGCAGTGAAGGGGGCGGCCCAGATACGCAGTATTTT
CASSEGGGPDTQYF
>TRBV6-4|few|TRBJ2-3|NA
TGTGCCAGCAGCCCACAGGGAATCGCAGATACGCAGTATTTT
CASSPQGIADTQYF
>TRBV6-5|NA|TRBJ1-6|TRBD1
TGTGCCAGCAGTTACGAGGGGAGGGGGCAACCCCTCCACTTT
CASSYEGRGQPLHF
>TRBV12-3/TRBV12-4|few|TRBJ2-5|NA
TGTGCCTCCGCTAGGGGGGACCAAGAGACCCAGTACTTC
CASARGDQETQYF
>TRBV20-1|NA|TRBJ2-1|NA
TGCAGTGCTAGTGGTCAGAATGAGCAGTTCTTC
CSASGQNEQFF
>TRBV7-9|few|TRBJ2-1|NA
TGTGCCAGCAGCCAGATAGGGGAACGGCAGTTCTTC
CASSQIGERQFF
>TRBV7-2|many|TRBJ1-3|TRBD1
TGTGCCAGCAGCGCCCACCAGGGGGCGTCCGGAAACACCATATATTTT
CASSAHQGASGNTIYF
>TRBV7-2|NA|TRBJ2-1|NA
TGTGCCAGCAGCTTAGCACCGGGAACAGCCTACAATGAGCAGTTCTTC
CASSLAPGTAYNEQFF
>TRBV12-3/TRBV12-4|many|TRBJ1-5|NA
TGTGCCAGCAGTCCCGGGGTTGGACAGCCCCAGCATTTT
CASSPGVGQPQHF
>TRBV4-2|few|TRBJ1-3|NA
TGTGCCAGCAGCCAAGATACGGAGGGAAACACCATATATTTT
CASSQDTEGNTIYF
>TRBV12-3/TRBV12-4|few|TRBJ2-7|NA
TGTGCCAGCATGGGATCGACAGGCGGGGACTACGAGCAGTACTTC
CASMGSTGGDYEQYF
>TRBV6-5|few|TRBJ2-7|TRBD1
TGTGCCAGCAGTTACTCGACAGGGGACTACGAGCAGTACTTC
CASSYSTGDYEQYF
>TRBV28|few|TRBJ2-6|NA
TGTGCCAGCAGTTCCTACCGAGCTGGGGCCAACGTCCTGACTTTC
CASSSYRAGANVLTF
>TRBV6-5|many|TRBJ2-7|TRBD2
TGTGCCAGCAGTTATCAGGCAGGGAGGGAATACTACGAGCAGTACTTC
CASSYQAGREYYEQYF
>TRBV12-3/TRBV12-4|few|TRBJ1-1|TRBD1
TGTGCCAGCAGTTCTTCTCAGGGGGCGCTGAGTACAGCTTTCTTT
CASSSSQGALSTAFF
>TRBV7-2|NA|TRBJ2-5|NA
TGTGCCAGCAGCCTAATAGCGGCTGATGGAGGGACCCAGTACTTC
CASSLIAADGGTQYF
>TRBV20-1|NA|TRBJ2-5|NA
TGCAGTGGCAATCTTGGGGAGACCCAGTACTTC
CSGNLGETQYF
>TRBV21-1|NA|TRBJ2-4|NA
TGTGCCAGCAGACTATCGGACATCCCCAAAAACATTCAGTACTTC
CASRLSDIPKNIQYF
>TRBV28|many|TRBJ2-1|TRBD2
TGTGCCAGCAGCGGGTCCGGGACTAGCTCCTACAATGAGCAGTTCTTC
CASSGSGTSSYNEQFF
>TRBV7-9|few|TRBJ2-1|NA
TGTGCCAGCAGCTTATTGCGAGACAGAGTTTACAATGAGCAGTTCTTC
CASSLLRDRVYNEQFF